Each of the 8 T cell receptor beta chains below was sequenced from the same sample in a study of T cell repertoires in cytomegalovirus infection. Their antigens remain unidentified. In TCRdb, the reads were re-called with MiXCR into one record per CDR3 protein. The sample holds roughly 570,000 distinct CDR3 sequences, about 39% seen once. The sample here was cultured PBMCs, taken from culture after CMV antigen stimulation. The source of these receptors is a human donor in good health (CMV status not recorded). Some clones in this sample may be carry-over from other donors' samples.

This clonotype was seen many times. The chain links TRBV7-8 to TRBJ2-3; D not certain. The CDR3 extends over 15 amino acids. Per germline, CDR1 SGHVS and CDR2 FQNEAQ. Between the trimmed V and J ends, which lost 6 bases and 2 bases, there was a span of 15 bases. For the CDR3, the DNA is TGTGCCAGCAGTCTTAACCCTCCCTACACAGATACGCAGTATTTT. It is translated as CASSLNPPYTDTQYF.

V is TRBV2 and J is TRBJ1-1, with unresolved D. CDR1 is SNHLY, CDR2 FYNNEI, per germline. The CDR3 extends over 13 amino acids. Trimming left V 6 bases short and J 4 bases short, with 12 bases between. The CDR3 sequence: CASSELDRTEAFF. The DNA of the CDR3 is TGTGCCAGCAGCGAACTAGATCGCACTGAAGCTTTCTTT.

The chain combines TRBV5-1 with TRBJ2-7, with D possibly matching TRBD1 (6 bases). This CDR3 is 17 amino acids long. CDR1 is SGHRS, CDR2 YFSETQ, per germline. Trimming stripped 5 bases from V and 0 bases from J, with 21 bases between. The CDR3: CASSHAGTRPRSYEQYF. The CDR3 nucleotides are TGCGCCAGCAGTCACGCCGGGACACGGCCCCGCTCCTACGAGCAGTACTTC.

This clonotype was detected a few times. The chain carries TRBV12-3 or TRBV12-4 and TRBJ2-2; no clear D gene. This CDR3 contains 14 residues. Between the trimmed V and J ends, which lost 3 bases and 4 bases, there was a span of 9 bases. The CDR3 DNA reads TGTGCCAGCAGTTTTTCTCGGCGCACCGGGGAGCTGTTTTTT. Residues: CASSFSRRTGELFF.

DNA for the CDR3: TGCAGTGCTAGAGAGGACTCTTATACGCAGTATTTT. Protein: CSAREDSYTQYF. The chain carries TRBV20-1 and TRBJ2-3, with D perhaps matching TRBD2 (5 bases). The CDR3 has 12 amino acids. CDR1 DFQATT and CDR2 SNEGSKA come from the germline V gene (reference sequence). Trimming took 0 bases from V and 7 from J, leaving 8 bases between them.

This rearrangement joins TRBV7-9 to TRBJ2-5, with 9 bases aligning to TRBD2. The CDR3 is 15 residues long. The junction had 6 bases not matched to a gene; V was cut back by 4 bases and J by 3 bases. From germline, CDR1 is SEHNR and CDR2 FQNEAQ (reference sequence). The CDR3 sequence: CASSSSGTAEETQYF. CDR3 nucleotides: TGTGCCAGCAGCTCTAGCGGGACAGCGGAAGAGACCCAGTACTTC.

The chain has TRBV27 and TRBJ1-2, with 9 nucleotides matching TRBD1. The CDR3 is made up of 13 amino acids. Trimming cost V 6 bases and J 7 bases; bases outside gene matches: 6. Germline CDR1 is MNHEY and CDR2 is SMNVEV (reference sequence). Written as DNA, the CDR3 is TGTGCCAGCAGCTGGACAGGGGTGGGTGGCTACACCTTC. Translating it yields CASSWTGVGGYTF.

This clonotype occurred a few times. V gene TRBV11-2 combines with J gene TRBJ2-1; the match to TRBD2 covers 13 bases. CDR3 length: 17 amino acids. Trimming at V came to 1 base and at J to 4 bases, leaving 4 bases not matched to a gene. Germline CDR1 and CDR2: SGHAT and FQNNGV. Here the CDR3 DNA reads TGTGCCAGCAGCTTAGGGACTAGCGGGGGTCGATACAATGAGCAGTTCTTC. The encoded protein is CASSLGTSGGRYNEQFF. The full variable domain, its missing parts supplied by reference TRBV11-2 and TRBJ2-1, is EAGVAQSPRYKIIEKRQSVAFWCNPISGHATLYWYQQILGQGPKLLIQFQNNGVVDDSQLPKDRFSAERLKGVDSTLKIQPAKLEDSAVYLCASSLGTSGGRYNEQFFGPGTRLTVL.